Sequencing of this TCR beta chain was carried out in a study of PD-1 blockade in classical Hodgkin lymphoma. Study as a whole: Patients were administered nivolumab (3 mg/kg intravenously) every 2 weeks.

Measured with immunoSEQ multiplex PCR; TCRdb has only the in-frame clones, and not every one. The repertoire holds about 24,000 clones, with 84% as singletons. The CDR3 has 15 amino acids. V dropped 6 bases and J dropped 8; count of bases not matched to a gene: 9. Germline CDR1 reads LGHNA; CDR2 reads YNFKEQ. All trial patients relapsed after autologous stem cell transplantation. Purification of CD4+ T cells from thawed PBMCs was performed via magnetic negative selection. This specimen consisted of CD4+ T cells from blood, obtained at baseline. The gene calls are TRBV4-2 and TRBJ1-4, with TRBD1 matching 10 bases. The sequence was collected from a human donor with classical Hodgkin lymphoma. The CDR3 region has the DNA TGTGCCAGCAGAGACCCGAGGACAGGGGGAGAAAAACTGTTTTTT. This codes for CASRDPRTGGEKLFF.